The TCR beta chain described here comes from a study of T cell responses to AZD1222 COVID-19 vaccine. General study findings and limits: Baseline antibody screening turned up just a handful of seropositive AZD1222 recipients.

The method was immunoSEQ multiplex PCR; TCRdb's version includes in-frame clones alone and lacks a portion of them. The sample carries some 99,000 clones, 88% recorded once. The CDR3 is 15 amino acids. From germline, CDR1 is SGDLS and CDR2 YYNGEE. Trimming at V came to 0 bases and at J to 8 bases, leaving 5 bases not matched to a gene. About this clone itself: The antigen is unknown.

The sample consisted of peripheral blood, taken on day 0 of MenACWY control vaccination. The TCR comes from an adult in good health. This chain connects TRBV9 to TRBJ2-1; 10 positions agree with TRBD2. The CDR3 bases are TGTGCCAGCAGCGTAGAACTAGCGGGGCCTGATGAGCAGTTCTTC. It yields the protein CASSVELAGPDEQFF.